The T cell receptor (beta chain) described here comes from a study of T cells expressing NK-cell markers. The germline gives CDR1 GTSNPN, CDR2 SVGIG (reference sequence). The CDR3 is 13 amino acids. TCRdb re-called the 5' RACE reads and gives one entry per CDR3 protein, without DNA. Its table records hundreds of thousands of distinct CDR3 sequences. The chain employs TRBV30 and TRBJ2-1; the TRBD2 assignment by TCRdb is unverifiable without DNA. The sample comprised blood T cells: a sorted CD56 or NKG2C T cell subset, CD4+ or CD8+ T cells, or bulk PBMC T cells (not recorded which). The source is a woman between 18 and 70 years old in good health. The CDR3 sequence is CAWLAVIYNEQFF.